These T cell receptor beta chains were read from a single sample in a study of blood T cell repertoires in COVID-19. Some clones are missing from TCRdb's copy, which holds only in-frame ones; the method was immunoSEQ multiplex PCR. The sample has 500,000 to 600,000 clones; 85% to 90% are singletons. The specimen was peripheral blood. These receptors all stem from a woman between 50 and 59 years old with COVID-19, enrolled during active disease. The CDR3 runs from the conserved cysteine through the conserved F or W. Each record gives: D gene, clone size, V gene, J gene, CDR3 length, CDR3 DNA, CDR3 protein. The D gene is left open where the match is weak. Expanded clones are given a class, and other clones once, few, many or no size at all.

.	.	TRBV30	TRBJ1-2	15	TGTGCCTGGAGTCCCTCAGTCAGGGCAGACTATGGCTACACCTTC	CAWSPSVRADYGYTF
TRBD1	.	TRBV15	TRBJ1-4	15	TGTGCCACCAGCAGAGGTGCAGGGGGAAACGAAAAACTGTTTTTT	CATSRGAGGNEKLFF
.	.	TRBV12-3/TRBV12-4	TRBJ1-1	13	TGTGCCAGCAGTTTATCAGGGAACACTGAAGCTTTCTTT	CASSLSGNTEAFF
.	once	TRBV10-3	TRBJ2-3	13	TGTGCCATCAGTGAGGGCGGCCCAGATACGCAGTATTTT	CAISEGGPDTQYF
.	.	TRBV5-4	TRBJ1-4	15	TGTGCCAGCAGCTTGCGGACAGCCATGAATGAAAAACTGTTTTTT	CASSLRTAMNEKLFF
.	.	TRBV3-1/TRBV3-2	TRBJ2-6	15	TGTGCCAGCAGCCGGGACAACTCTGGGGCCAACGTCCTGACTTTC	CASSRDNSGANVLTF
.	.	TRBV30	TRBJ1-1	15	TGTGCCTGGAGTAGGCTACAGGCGCCGAACACTGAAGCTTTCTTT	CAWSRLQAPNTEAFF
TRBD1	.	TRBV12-3/TRBV12-4	TRBJ2-3	12	TGTGCCAGCAGTACAGGGGCAGATACGCAGTATTTT	CASSTGADTQYF
TRBD1	.	TRBV19	TRBJ2-7	15	TGTGCCAGTAGTATGGGGACAGGGGGTCCCTACGAGCAGTACTTC	CASSMGTGGPYEQYF
.	.	TRBV30	TRBJ1-4	18	TGTGCCTGGAGTGCCCCAAAAGGGGCTTTCGGTACTAATGAAAAACTGTTTTTT	CAWSAPKGAFGTNEKLFF
.	.	TRBV7-9	TRBJ2-7	13	TGTGCCAGCAGCTATTCACGCGGGGACGAGCAGTACTTC	CASSYSRGDEQYF
.	.	TRBV2	TRBJ2-2	15	TGTGCCAGCTGCGAGTTCCGATCCGACACCGGGGAGCTGTTTTTT	CASCEFRSDTGELFF
.	.	TRBV29-1	TRBJ2-2	11	TGCAGCGCTGAGACAGCCGGGGAGCTGTTTTTT	CSAETAGELFF
TRBD2	.	TRBV5-6	TRBJ2-5	18	TGTGCCAGCAGCTTGGCGGCTAGCGGGGGGCACCTACAAGAGACCCAGTACTTC	CASSLAASGGHLQETQYF
TRBD1	.	TRBV18	TRBJ1-1	15	TGTGCCAGCTCACCAGGACAGGCAATGAACACTGAAGCTTTCTTT	CASSPGQAMNTEAFF
.	.	TRBV5-1	TRBJ1-2	15	TGCGCCAGCAGCTGGGATAGACGGACTCTCCATGGCTACACCTTC	CASSWDRRTLHGYTF
TRBD2	.	TRBV30	TRBJ2-1	15	TGTGCCTGGAGCGCCGGGACTAGCGGGTACAATGAGCAGTTCTTC	CAWSAGTSGYNEQFF
.	.	TRBV6-6	TRBJ2-7	12	TGTGCCAGCAGTTTGGTCGCGCGCGAGCAGTACTTC	CASSLVAREQYF
.	.	TRBV7-2	TRBJ1-4	14	TGTGCCAGCAGCTTAGGTCGGGGGAGTGAAAAACTGTTTTTT	CASSLGRGSEKLFF
.	.	TRBV30	TRBJ2-6	14	TGTGCCTGGAGTACAGGGACTGGGGCCAACGTCCTGACTTTC	CAWSTGTGANVLTF
.	.	TRBV30	TRBJ1-3	14	TGTGCCTGGAGTGAGGGGGTGGCTGGAAACACCATATATTTT	CAWSEGVAGNTIYF
.	.	TRBV27	TRBJ2-5	13	TGTGCCAGCAGTTTAGGAGGCCTAGAGACCCAGTACTTC	CASSLGGLETQYF
.	.	TRBV9	TRBJ1-1	13	TGTGCCAGCAGCGTAGAGGCGGGTACTGAAGCTTTCTTT	CASSVEAGTEAFF
TRBD1	.	TRBV19	TRBJ1-2	13	TGTGCCAGTAGTATTGGACAGGTCTATGGCTACACCTTC	CASSIGQVYGYTF
.	.	TRBV28	TRBJ2-6	14	TGTGCCAGCCGCAGGGGCTCTGGGGCCAACGTCCTGACTTTC	CASRRGSGANVLTF
TRBD1	once	TRBV7-2	TRBJ1-1	15	TGTGCCAGCAGCTTAGACAGGGGGGGTTATCGTGAAGCTTTCTTT	CASSLDRGGYREAFF
.	.	TRBV2	TRBJ1-1	15	TGTGCCAGCAGTGAAGGTGAGACATGGAACACTGAAGCTTTCTTT	CASSEGETWNTEAFF
.	.	TRBV2	TRBJ1-4	13	TGTGCCAGCAGTGCCGGGTCCCGGGAAAAACTGTTTTTT	CASSAGSREKLFF
.	.	TRBV19	TRBJ1-2	12	TGTGCCAGTAGTAGTCAGGGCTTCGGCTACACCTTC	CASSSQGFGYTF
.	.	TRBV12-3/TRBV12-4	TRBJ2-7	13	TGTGCCAGCAGTTTAGGACTTGACTACGAGCAGTACTTC	CASSLGLDYEQYF
TRBD1	.	TRBV2	TRBJ1-4	15	TGTGCCAGCAGTCCGTTGACAGGGGTGGGTGAAAAACTGTTTTTT	CASSPLTGVGEKLFF
.	.	TRBV28	TRBJ1-2	13	TGTGCCAGCTCGCAAGTGGCAGGGTATGGCTACACCTTC	CASSQVAGYGYTF
TRBD1	.	TRBV5-1	TRBJ2-7	15	TGCGCCAGCAGGCCTGGGACAGGGTTAATCTACGAGCAGTACTTC	CASRPGTGLIYEQYF
.	.	TRBV27	TRBJ2-6	19	TGTGCCAGCAGTCCCGGGACAAAGTGGGGCTTCTCTGGGGCCAACGTCCTGACTTTC	CASSPGTKWGFSGANVLTF
TRBD1	.	TRBV19	TRBJ2-6	17	TGTGCCAGTACCTTGGACAGGACGGTGTCTGGGGCCAACGTCCTGACTTTC	CASTLDRTVSGANVLTF
.	.	TRBV19	TRBJ1-5	16	TGTGCCAGTAGTCAGCCCACAGGGAATAGCAATCAGCCCCAGCATTTT	CASSQPTGNSNQPQHF
.	once	TRBV6-4	TRBJ2-1	15	TGTGCCAGCAGCCCCAGGGGCAACTCCTACAATGAGCAGTTCTTC	CASSPRGNSYNEQFF
.	.	TRBV19	TRBJ1-1	14	TGTGCCAGTAGTATAACGGCAGGGGAAACTGAAGCTTTCTTT	CASSITAGETEAFF
TRBD1	.	TRBV19	TRBJ2-1	15	TGTGCCAGTAGTAGTTGGACAGGGGGGGTAAATGAGCAGTTCTTC	CASSSWTGGVNEQFF
TRBD2	.	TRBV10-3	TRBJ2-7	15	TGTGCCATCAGTTCTAGCGGGGGGAGCTCCTACGAGCAGTACTTC	CAISSSGGSSYEQYF
.	.	TRBV19	TRBJ1-2	16	TGTGCCAGTAGTATAGACCCCCGTTGGGGGAGGTATGGCTACACCTTC	CASSIDPRWGRYGYTF
TRBD2	.	TRBV19	TRBJ2-7	17	TGTGCCAGTAGTCTCACTAGCGGGGGGACGAGGACCTACGAGCAGTACTTC	CASSLTSGGTRTYEQYF
.	.	TRBV19	TRBJ2-7	15	TGTGCCAGTAGGAGCCGGCAAGGGGGATTCGACGAGCAGTACTTC	CASRSRQGGFDEQYF
.	.	TRBV18	TRBJ2-7	14	TGTGCCAGCTCACCATCTACAGGGAACTACGAGCAGTACTTC	CASSPSTGNYEQYF
.	.	TRBV25-1	TRBJ1-1	13	TGTGCCAGCAGTGATCTTCGGCGGGGTGACGCTTTCTTT	CASSDLRRGDAFF
TRBD1	.	TRBV5-1	TRBJ2-1	15	TGCGCCAGCAGCTTAGGGACAGGGGGCGGGAATGAGCAGTTCTTC	CASSLGTGGGNEQFF
TRBD1	few	TRBV18	TRBJ1-5	13	TGTGCCAGCTCACAGGGGGCCCAACAGCCCCAGCATTTT	CASSQGAQQPQHF
TRBD1	.	TRBV24-1	TRBJ1-4	17	TGTGCCACCAGTGATGCTAATTACAGGGGAACTAATGAAAAACTGTTTTTT	CATSDANYRGTNEKLFF
TRBD1	.	TRBV27	TRBJ2-7	14	TGTGCCAGCAGTTGGGGACAGGGGCGGGGGGAGCAGTACTTC	CASSWGQGRGEQYF
.	.	TRBV7-5	TRBJ1-5	16	TGTGCCAGAAGCATCAAAAACAGGGGTAAGGGACAGCCCCAGCATTTT	CARSIKNRGKGQPQHF
.	.	TRBV13	TRBJ2-2	16	TGTGCCAGCAGGAGAATCGGGGGTACGAACACCGGGGAGCTGTTTTTT	CASRRIGGTNTGELFF
TRBD1	.	TRBV19	TRBJ1-4	15	TGTGCCAGTAGTCCGACAGGGACGCCTAATGAAAAACTGTTTTTT	CASSPTGTPNEKLFF
.	.	TRBV19	TRBJ2-7	14	TGTGCCAGCTCCCCTCCCGGGGGGCCCAACGAGCAGTACTTC	CASSPPGGPNEQYF